The next 3 T cell receptor beta chains were all read from a single sample in a study of blood T cell repertoires in COVID-19. Sequencing used immunoSEQ multiplex PCR; TCRdb keeps in-frame clones, though not all of them. This sample has over 250,000 clones, with 80% to 90% found just once. The sequencing input was PBMCs or T cells enriched from blood (not recorded which). The receptors come from a young woman who had recovered from COVID-19.

This clone was recorded once. This specimen includes other DNA sequences encoding the same CDR3. The chain is built from TRBV18 and TRBJ2-7, with 12 bases identical to TRBD1. Germline loops: CDR1 KGHSH, CDR2 LQKENI. The length of the CDR3 is 14 residues. The V segment lost 3 bases and the J segment 5 bases; nucleotides outside the gene matches: 2. CDR3 DNA sequence: TGTGCCAGCTCACCCGGGACAGGGGGCGACGAGCAGTACTTC. It is translated as CASSPGTGGDEQYF.

This clone appeared once. V and J are TRBV29-1 and TRBJ2-7; maybe TRBD2 (6 bases). The CDR3 is made up of 12 amino acids. Germline V CDR1 and CDR2: SQVTM, ANQGSEA. Trimming cost V 6 bases and J 4 bases, with 13 bases left between them. The CDR3 nucleotides are TGCAGCGTCGGGACTGGGACGTACGAGCAGTACTTC. Translated: CSVGTGTYEQYF.

In nucleotides, the CDR3 is TGTGCCAGCAGCTTCAGGGGCGCTGGGCCCCCAGCTAATGAAAAACTGTTTTTT. The encoded protein is CASSFRGAGPPANEKLFF. The chain carries TRBV5-4 and TRBJ1-4, with TRBD1 as a possible D gene (6 bases). Germline V gene lookup returns CDR1 SGHNT and CDR2 YYREEE (reference sequence). The CDR3 totals 18 residues. V was clipped by 2 bases and J by 3 bases, with 20 bases between them. The full variable domain, its missing parts supplied by reference TRBV5-4 and TRBJ1-4, is ETGVTQSPTHLIKTRGQQVTLRCSSQSGHNTVSWYQQALGQGPQFIFQYYREEENGRGNFPPRFSGLQFPNYSSELNVNALELDDSALYLCASSFRGAGPPANEKLFFGSGTQLSVL.